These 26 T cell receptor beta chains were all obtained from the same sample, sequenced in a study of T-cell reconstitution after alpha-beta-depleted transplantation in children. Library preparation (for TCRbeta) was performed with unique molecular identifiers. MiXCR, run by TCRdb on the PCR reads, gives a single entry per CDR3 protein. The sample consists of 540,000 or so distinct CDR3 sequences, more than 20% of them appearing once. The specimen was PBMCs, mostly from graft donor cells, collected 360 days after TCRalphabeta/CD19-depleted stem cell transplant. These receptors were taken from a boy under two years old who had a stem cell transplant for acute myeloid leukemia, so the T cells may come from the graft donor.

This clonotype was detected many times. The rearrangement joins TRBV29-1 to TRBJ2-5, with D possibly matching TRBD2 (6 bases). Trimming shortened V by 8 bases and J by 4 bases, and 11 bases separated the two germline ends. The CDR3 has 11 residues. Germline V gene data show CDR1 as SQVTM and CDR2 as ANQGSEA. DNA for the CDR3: TGCAGCCTCGGGGGAATAGAGACCCAGTACTTC. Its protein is CSLGGIETQYF.

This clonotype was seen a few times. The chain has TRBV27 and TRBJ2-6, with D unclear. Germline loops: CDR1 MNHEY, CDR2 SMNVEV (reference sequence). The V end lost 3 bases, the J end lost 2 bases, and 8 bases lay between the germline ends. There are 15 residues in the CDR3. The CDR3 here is CASSFGPAGANVLTF. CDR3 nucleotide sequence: TGTGCCAGCAGTTTTGGGCCGGCTGGGGCCAACGTCCTGACTTTC. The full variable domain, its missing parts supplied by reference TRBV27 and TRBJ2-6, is EAQVTQNPRYLITVTGKKLTVTCSQNMNHEYMSWYRQDPGLGLRQIYYSMNVEVTDKGDVPEGYKVSRKEKRNFPLILESPSPNQTSLYFCASSFGPAGANVLTFGAGSRLTVL.

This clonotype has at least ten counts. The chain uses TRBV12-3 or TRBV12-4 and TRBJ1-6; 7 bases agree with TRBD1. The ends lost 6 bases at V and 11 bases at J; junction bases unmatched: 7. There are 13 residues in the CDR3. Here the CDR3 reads CASRLRQGTPLHF. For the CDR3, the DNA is TGTGCCAGCAGACTCCGACAGGGTACACCCCTCCACTTT.

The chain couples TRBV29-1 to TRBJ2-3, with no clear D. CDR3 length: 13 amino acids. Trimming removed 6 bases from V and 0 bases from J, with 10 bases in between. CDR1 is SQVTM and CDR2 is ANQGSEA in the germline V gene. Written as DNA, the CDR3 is TGCAGCGTACCCCTGGGCAGCACAGATACGCAGTATTTT. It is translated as CSVPLGSTDTQYF.

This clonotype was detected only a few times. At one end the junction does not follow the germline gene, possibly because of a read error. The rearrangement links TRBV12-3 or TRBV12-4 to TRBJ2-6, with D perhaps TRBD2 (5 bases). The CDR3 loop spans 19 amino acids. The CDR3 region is CASCLAVLLGVGGANVLTF. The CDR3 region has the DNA TGTGCCAGCTGTTTAGCTGTCTTACTAGGAGTGGGAGGGGCCAACGTCCTGACTTTC.

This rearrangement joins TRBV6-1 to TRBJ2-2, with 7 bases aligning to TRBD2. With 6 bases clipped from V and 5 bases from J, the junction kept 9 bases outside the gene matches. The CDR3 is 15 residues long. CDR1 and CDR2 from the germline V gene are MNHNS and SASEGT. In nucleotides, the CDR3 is TGTGCCAGCAGCCTCCAGGGAGGGTGGACCGGGGAGCTGTTTTTT. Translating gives CASSLQGGWTGELFF.

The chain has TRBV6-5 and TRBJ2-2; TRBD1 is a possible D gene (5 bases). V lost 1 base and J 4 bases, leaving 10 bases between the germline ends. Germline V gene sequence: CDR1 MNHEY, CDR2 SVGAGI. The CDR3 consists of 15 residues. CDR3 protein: CASSYWQGSTGELFF. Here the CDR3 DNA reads TGTGCCAGCAGTTACTGGCAGGGAAGCACCGGGGAGCTGTTTTTT.

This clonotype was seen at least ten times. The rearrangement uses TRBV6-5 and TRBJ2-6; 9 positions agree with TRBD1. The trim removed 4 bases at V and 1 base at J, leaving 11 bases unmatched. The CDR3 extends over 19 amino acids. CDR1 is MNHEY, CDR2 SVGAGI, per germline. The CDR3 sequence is CASSSSSGTGRSGANVLTF. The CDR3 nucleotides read TGTGCCAGCAGTTCCTCCTCCGGGACAGGGAGGTCTGGGGCCAACGTCCTGACTTTC.

The CDR3 nucleotides read TGTGCCAGCAGTTTTTATTTTTACAGGGTGAGGGGTGAAAAACTGTTTTTT. Translation: CASSFYFYRVRGEKLFF. The J gene is TRBJ1-4, the V gene TRBV12-3 or TRBV12-4; D may be TRBD1 (6 bases). The CDR3 covers 17 residues. The V end was cut by 3 bases, the J end by 7 bases, with 21 bases between.

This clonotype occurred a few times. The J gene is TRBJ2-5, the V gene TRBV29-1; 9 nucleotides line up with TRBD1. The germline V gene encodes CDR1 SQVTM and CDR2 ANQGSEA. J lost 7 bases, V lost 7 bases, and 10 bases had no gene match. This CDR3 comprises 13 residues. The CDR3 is CSALRDREGTQYF. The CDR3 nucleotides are TGCAGCGCCCTGCGGGACAGGGAGGGGACCCAGTACTTC.

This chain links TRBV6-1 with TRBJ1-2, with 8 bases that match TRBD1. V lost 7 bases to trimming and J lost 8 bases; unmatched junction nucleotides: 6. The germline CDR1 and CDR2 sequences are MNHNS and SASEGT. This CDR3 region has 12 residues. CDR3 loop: CASTRQGSGYTF. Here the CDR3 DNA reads TGTGCCAGCACCCGACAGGGGTCGGGCTACACCTTC.

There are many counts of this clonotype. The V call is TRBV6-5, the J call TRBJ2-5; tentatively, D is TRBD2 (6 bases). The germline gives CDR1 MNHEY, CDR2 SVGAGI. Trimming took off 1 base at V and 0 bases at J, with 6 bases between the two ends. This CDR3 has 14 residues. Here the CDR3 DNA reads TGTGCCAGCAGTTACTTAGCGGACCAAGAGACCCAGTACTTC. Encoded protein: CASSYLADQETQYF.

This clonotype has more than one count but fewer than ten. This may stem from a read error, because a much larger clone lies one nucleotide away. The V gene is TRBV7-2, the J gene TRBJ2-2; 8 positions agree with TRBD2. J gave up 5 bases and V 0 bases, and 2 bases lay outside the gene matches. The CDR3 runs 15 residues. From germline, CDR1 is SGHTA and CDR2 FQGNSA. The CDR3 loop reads CASSLAGGGTGELFF. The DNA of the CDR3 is TGTGCCAGCAGCTTAGCAGGCGGGGGGACCGGGGAGCTGTTTTTT.

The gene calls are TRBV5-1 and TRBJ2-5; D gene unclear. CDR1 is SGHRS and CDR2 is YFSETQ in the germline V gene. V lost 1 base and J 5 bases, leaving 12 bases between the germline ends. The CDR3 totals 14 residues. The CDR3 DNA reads TGCGCCAGCAGCTTGCCAGCACGGTTGGAGACCCAGTACTTC. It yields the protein CASSLPARLETQYF.

The CDR3 DNA sequence: TGCAGTGCTAGAGAGCGGGACCCCCTGTCGTCCTACAATGAGCAGTTCTTC. It yields the protein CSARERDPLSSYNEQFF. The V call is TRBV20-1, the J call TRBJ2-1, with a possible D match to TRBD2 (6 bases). The length of the CDR3 is 17 residues. V lost 0 bases to trimming and J lost 1 base, with 16 bases between them. Germline V gives CDR1 DFQATT, CDR2 SNEGSKA (reference sequence).

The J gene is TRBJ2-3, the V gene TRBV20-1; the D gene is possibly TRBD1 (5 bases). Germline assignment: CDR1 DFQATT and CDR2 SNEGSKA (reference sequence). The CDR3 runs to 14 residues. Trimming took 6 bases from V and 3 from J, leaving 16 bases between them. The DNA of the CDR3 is TGCAGTGCCAACTGGGGCAGCAGGACAGATACGCAGTATTTT. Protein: CSANWGSRTDTQYF.

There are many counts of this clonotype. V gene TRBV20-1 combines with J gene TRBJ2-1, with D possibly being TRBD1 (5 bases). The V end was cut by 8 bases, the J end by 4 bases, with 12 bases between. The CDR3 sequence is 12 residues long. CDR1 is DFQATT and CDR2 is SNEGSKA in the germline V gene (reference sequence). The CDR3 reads CSTRDSYNEQFF. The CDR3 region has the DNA TGCAGTACCCGCGACAGTTACAATGAGCAGTTCTTC.

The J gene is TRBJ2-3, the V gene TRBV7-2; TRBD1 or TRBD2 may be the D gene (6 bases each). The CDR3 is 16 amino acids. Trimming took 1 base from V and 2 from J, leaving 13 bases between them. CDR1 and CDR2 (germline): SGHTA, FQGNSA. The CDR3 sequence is CASSLVRGRLTDTQYF. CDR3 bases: TGTGCCAGCAGCTTAGTCCGGGGGCGGCTCACAGATACGCAGTATTTT.

CDR3 nucleotide sequence: TGTGCCAGCATCCAGGAAGCGAACACCGGGGAGCTGTTTTTT. Translating gives CASIQEANTGELFF. V is TRBV28 and J is TRBJ2-2; D gene uncertain. Germline CDR1 MDHEN, CDR2 SYDVKM. The V and J ends lost 7 bases and 0 bases respectively, with 9 bases between them. CDR3 size: 14 residues.

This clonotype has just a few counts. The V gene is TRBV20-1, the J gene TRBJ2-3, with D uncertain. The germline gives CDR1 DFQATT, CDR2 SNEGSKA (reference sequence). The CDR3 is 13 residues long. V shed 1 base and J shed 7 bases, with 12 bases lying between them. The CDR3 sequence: CSARADVWNTQYF. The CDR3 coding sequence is TGCAGTGCTAGAGCCGACGTTTGGAATACGCAGTATTTT.

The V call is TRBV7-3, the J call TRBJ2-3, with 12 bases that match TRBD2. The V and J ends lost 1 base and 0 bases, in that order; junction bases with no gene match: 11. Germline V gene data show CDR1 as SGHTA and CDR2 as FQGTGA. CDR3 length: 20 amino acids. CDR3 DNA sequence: TGTGCCAGCAGCTTAAGGGCTAGCGGGGGGGTACCGGCTAGCACAGATACGCAGTATTTT. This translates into CASSLRASGGVPASTDTQYF.

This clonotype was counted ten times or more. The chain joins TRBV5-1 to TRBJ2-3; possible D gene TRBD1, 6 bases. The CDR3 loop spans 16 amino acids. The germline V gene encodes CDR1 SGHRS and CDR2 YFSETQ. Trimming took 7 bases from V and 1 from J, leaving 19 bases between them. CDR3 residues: CASLPEGDGGTDTQYF. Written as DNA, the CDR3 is TGCGCCAGCCTCCCTGAGGGGGATGGAGGCACAGATACGCAGTATTTT. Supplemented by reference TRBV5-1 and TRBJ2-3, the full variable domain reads KAGVTQTPRYLIKTRGQQVTLSCSPISGHRSVSWYQQTPGQGLQFLFEYFSETQRNKGNFPGRFSGRQFSNSRSEMNVSTLELGDSALYLCASLPEGDGGTDTQYFGPGTRLTVL.

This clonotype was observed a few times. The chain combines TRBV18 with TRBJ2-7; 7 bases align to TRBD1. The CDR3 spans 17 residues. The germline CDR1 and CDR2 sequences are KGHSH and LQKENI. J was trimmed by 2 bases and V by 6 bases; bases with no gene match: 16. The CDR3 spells CASSQLPGTADPYEQYV. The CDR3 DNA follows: TGTGCCAGCTCGCAACTTCCCGGGACAGCTGATCCCTACGAGCAGTACGTC.

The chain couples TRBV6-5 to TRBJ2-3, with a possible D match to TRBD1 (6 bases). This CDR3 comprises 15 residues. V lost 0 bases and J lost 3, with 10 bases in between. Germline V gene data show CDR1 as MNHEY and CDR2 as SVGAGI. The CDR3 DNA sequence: TGTGCCAGCAGTTACTCGATTCAGGGGACAGATACGCAGTATTTT. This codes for CASSYSIQGTDTQYF.

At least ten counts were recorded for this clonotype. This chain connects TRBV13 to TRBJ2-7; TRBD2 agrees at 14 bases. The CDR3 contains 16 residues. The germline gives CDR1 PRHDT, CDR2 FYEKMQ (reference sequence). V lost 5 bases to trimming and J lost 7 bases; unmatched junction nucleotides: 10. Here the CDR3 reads CASSLGLAGDTGEQYF. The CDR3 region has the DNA TGTGCCAGCAGCCTGGGACTAGCGGGGGACACGGGGGAGCAGTACTTC.

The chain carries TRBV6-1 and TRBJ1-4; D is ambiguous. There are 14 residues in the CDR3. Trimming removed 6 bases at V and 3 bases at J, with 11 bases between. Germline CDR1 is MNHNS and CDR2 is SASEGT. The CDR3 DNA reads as TGTGCCAGCAGCCCTGAGAGATCTAATGAAAAACTGTTTTTT. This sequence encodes CASSPERSNEKLFF.